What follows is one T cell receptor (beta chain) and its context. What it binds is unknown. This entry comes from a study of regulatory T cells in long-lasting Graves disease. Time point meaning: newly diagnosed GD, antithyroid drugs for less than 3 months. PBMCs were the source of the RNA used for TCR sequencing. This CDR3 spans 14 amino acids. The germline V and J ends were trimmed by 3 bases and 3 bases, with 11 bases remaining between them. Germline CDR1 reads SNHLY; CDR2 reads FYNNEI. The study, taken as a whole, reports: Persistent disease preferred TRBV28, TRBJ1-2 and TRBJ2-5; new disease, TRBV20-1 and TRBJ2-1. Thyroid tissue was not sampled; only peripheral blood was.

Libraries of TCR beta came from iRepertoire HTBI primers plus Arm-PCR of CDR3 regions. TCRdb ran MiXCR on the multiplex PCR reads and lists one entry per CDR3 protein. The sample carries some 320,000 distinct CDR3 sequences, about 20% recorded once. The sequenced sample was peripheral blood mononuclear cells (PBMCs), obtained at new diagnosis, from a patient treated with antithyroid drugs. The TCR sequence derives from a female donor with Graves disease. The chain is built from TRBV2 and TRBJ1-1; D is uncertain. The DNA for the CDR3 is TGTGCCAGCAGTGAGGGTAGCTTTTACACTGAAGCTTTCTTT. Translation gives CASSEGSFYTEAFF.